This record looks at one T cell receptor (beta chain) sequence and its context. The data are from a study of cytomegalovirus exposure and HLA in healthy donors. The ends were cut back, 4 bases at V and 8 bases at J, with 20 bases in the middle. The CDR3 runs to 14 residues. Germline V CDR1 and CDR2: GTSNPN, SVGIG (reference sequence). This PCR relied on a set of 60 Vbeta primers and 13 Jbeta primers. Data came from immunoSEQ multiplex PCR; TCRdb stores just in-frame clones and leaves some out. The table shows more than 100,000 clones, with roughly 80% occurring only once. Sample: PBMCs. The rearrangement joins TRBV30 to TRBJ1-2; unclear D gene. The origin of this receptor is a man aged 55 to 70 in good health and CMV-seropositive. CDR3 residues: CAWMSRPTGNGYTF. DNA of the CDR3: TGTGCCTGGATGTCCAGGCCCACCGGGAACGGCTACACCTTC.